This record covers a single TCR beta chain. What it recognizes is unknown. This entry belongs to a study of CXCR3-negative and CXCR3-positive naive CD8 T cells. About the study: The libraries yielded around 140 million TRB reads, about 1.5 +/- 0.3 million each. Findings and limits, study-wide: Both naive subsets showed comparably high diversity, and memory CD8+ cells showed much lower diversity. The naive subsets expressed comparable surface CD5, and the authors inferred TCR strength from TRB CDR3 properties.

Researchers prepared the TRB cDNA libraries using 5' RACE with UMI labels. With the 5' RACE reads reprocessed, TCRdb shows one record per CDR3 protein and no DNA. This sample's clone table lists 70,000 to 95,000 distinct CDR3 sequences. The CDR3 length is 14 residues. The germline V gene encodes CDR1 SGHDT and CDR2 YYEEEE. Sequencing was performed on naive CXCR3- CD8+ T cells from blood. The subset was: CD45RO-CCR7+CD27+CD95- naive CD8+ T cells lacking CXCR3 (TNR3-). This sequence was found in a human donor in good health. Some clones in this sample may be carry-over from other donors' samples. The chain uses TRBV5-6 and TRBJ2-7; TCRdb outputs TRBD2, but without DNA this stays unchecked. This CDR3 reads CASSLVRGGYEQYF.